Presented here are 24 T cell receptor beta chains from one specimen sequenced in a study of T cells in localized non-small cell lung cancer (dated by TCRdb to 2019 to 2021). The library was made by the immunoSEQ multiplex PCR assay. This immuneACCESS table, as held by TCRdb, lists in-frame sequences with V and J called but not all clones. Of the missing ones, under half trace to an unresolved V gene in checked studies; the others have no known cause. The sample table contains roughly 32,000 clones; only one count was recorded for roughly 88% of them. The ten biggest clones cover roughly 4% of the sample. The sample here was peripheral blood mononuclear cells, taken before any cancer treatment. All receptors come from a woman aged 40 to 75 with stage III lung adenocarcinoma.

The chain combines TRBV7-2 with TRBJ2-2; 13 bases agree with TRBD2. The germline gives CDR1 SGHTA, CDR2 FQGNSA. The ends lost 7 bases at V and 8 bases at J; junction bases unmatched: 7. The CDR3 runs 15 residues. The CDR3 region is CASNGLAGVPGELFF. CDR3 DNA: TGTGCCAGCAACGGACTAGCGGGGGTACCGGGGGAGCTGTTTTTT.

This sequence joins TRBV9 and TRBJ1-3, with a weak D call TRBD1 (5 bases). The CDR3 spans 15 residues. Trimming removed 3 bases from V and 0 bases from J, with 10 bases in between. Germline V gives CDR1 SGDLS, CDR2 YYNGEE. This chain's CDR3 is CASSAGRNSGNTIYF. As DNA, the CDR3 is TGTGCCAGCAGCGCGGGACGGAACTCTGGAAACACCATATATTTT.

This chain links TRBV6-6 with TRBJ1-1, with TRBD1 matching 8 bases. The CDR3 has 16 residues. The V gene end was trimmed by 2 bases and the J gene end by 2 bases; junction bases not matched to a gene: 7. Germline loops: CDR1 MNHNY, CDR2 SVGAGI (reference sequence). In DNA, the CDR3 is TGTGCCAGCAGTTACGGACAGGGTCCCGTCAACACTGAAGCTTTCTTT. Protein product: CASSYGQGPVNTEAFF.

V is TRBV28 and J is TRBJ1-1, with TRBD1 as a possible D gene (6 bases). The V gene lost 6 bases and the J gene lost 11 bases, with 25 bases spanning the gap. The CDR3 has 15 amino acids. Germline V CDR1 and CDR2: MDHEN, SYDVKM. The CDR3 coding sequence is TGTGCCAGCAGCCTTGGGGTCGGGGGCGTGTGGCAGGCTTTCTTT. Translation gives CASSLGVGGVWQAFF.

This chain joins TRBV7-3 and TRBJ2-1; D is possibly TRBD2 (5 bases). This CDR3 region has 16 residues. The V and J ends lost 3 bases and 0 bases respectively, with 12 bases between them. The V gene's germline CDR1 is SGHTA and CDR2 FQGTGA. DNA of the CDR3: TGTGCCAGCAGCTTCATTTGGAGGAGCTCCTACAATGAGCAGTTCTTC. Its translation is CASSFIWRSSYNEQFF.

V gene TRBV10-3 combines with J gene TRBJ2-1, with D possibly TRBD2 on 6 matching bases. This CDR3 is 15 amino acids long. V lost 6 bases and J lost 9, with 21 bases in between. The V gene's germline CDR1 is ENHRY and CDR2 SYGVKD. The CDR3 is CAISRSAALGSEQFF. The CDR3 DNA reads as TGTGCCATCAGCCGTTCAGCGGCCCTCGGGAGTGAGCAGTTCTTC.

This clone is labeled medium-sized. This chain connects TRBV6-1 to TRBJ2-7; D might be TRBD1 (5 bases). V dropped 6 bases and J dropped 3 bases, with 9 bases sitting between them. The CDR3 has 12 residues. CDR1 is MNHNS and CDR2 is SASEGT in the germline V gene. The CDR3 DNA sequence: TGTGCCAGCAGCGTAGACAGCTACGAGCAGTACTTC. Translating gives CASSVDSYEQYF.

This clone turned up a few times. The CDR3 sequence is CASSRTGDGGYTF. The CDR3 coding sequence is TGTGCCAGCAGCCGGACAGGAGATGGAGGCTACACCTTC. V and J are TRBV7-9 and TRBJ1-2, with TRBD1 matching over 7 bases. The CDR3 has 13 amino acids. Per the germline V gene, CDR1 is SEHNR and CDR2 is FQNEAQ (reference sequence). Trimming at V came to 5 bases and at J to 8 bases, leaving 8 bases not matched to a gene.

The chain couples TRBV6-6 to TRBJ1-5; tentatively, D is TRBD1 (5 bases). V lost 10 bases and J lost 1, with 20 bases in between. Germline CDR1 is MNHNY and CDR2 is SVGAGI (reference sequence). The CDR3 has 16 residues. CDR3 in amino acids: CATDSRGRGSNQPQHF. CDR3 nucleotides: TGTGCCACGGATAGTAGGGGCCGAGGAAGCAATCAGCCCCAGCATTTT.

This CDR3 reads CAPPAWQEQFF. The CDR3 DNA sequence: TGTGCCCCCCCCGCCTGGCAAGAGCAGTTCTTC. The rearrangement links TRBV19 to TRBJ2-1; D is uncertain. Germline CDR1 is LNHDA and CDR2 is SQIVND (reference sequence). There are 11 residues in the CDR3. Trimming removed 11 bases from V and 10 bases from J, with 15 bases in between. Complete variable domain (other parts from reference TRBV19 and TRBJ2-1): DGGITQSPKYLFRKEGQNVTLSCEQNLNHDAMYWYRQDPGQGLRLIYYSQIVNDFQKGDIAEGYSVSREKKESFPLTVTSAQKNPTAFYLCAPPAWQEQFFGPGTRLTVL.

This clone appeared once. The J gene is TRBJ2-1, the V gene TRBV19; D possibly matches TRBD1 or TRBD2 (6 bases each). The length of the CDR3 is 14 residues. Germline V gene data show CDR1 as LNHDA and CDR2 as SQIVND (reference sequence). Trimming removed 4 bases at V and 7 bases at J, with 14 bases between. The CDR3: CASSTGGATNEQFF. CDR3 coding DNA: TGTGCCAGTAGTACCGGGGGCGCTACGAATGAGCAGTTCTTC. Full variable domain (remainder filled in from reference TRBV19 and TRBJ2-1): DGGITQSPKYLFRKEGQNVTLSCEQNLNHDAMYWYRQDPGQGLRLIYYSQIVNDFQKGDIAEGYSVSREKKESFPLTVTSAQKNPTAFYLCASSTGGATNEQFFGPGTRLTVL.

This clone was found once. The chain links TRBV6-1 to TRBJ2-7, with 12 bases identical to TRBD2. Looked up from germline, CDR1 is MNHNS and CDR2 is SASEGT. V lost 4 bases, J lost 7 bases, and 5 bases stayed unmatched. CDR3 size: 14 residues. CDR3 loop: CASSATSGSWEQYF. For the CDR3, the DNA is TGTGCCAGCAGTGCGACTAGCGGGAGTTGGGAGCAGTACTTC.

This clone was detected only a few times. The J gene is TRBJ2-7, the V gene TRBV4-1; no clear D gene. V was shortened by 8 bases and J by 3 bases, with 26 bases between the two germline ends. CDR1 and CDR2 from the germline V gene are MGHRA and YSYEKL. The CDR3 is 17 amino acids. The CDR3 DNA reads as TGCGCCAGCTCAAGCAATCCGAGGACGCCTATGAACTACGAGCAGTACTTC. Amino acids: CASSSNPRTPMNYEQYF.

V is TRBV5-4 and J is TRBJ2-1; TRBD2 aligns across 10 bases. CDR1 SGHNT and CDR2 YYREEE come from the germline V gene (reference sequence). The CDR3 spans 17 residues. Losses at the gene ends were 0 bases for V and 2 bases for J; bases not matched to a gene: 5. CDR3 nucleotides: TGTGCCAGCAGCTTGGGTAGCGGGGGGTCTCCCTACAATGAGCAGTTCTTC. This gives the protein CASSLGSGGSPYNEQFF.

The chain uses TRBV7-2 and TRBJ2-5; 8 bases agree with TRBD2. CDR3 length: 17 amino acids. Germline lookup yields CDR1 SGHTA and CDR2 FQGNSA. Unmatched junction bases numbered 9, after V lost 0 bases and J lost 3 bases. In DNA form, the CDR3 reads TGTGCCAGCAGCTTAGCCCCCGGGGGGGGCGCCGAAGAGACCCAGTACTTC. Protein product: CASSLAPGGGAEETQYF.

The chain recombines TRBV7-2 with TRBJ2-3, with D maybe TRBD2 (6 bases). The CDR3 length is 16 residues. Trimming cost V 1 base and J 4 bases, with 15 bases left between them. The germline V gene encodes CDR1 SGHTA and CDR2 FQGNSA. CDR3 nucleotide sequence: TGTGCCAGCAGCTTAGAATCGGCGGGAAATTCAGATACGCAGTATTTT. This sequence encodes CASSLESAGNSDTQYF. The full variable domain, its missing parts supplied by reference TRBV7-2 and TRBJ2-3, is GAGVSQSPSNKVTEKGKDVELRCDPISGHTALYWYRQSLGQGLEFLIYFQGNSAPDKSGLPSDRFSAERTGGSVSTLTIQRTQQEDSAVYLCASSLESAGNSDTQYFGPGTRLTVL.

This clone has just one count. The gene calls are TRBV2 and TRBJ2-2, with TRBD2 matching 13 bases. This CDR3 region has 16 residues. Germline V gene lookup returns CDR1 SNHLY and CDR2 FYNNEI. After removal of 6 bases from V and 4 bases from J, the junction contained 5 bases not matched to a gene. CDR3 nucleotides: TGTGCCAGCAGGTTGACTAGCGGGAGGTCCACCGGGGAGCTGTTTTTT. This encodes CASRLTSGRSTGELFF.

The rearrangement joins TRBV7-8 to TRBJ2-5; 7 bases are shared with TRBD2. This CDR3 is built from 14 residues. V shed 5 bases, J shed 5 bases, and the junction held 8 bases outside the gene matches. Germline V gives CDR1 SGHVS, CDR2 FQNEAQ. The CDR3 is CASSRRTSSETQYF. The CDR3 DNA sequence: TGTGCCAGCAGCAGGAGGACTAGTTCGGAGACCCAGTACTTC.

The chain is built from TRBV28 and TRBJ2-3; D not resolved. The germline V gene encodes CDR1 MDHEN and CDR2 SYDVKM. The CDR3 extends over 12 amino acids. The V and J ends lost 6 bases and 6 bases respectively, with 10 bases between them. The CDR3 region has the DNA TGTGCCAGCAGGGAACGCAGGGATACGCAGTATTTT. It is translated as CASRERRDTQYF.

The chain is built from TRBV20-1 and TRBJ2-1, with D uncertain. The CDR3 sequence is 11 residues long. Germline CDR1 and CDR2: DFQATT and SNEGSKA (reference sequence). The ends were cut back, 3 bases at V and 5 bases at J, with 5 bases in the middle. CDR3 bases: TGCAGTGCTAGCGGAAACAATGAGCAGTTCTTC. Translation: CSASGNNEQFF.

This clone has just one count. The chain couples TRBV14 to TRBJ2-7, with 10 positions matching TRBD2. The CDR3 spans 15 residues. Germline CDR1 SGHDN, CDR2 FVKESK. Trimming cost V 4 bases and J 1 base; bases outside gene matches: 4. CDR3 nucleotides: TGTGCCAGCAGCCCTCTAGCGGGAGAATCCTACGAGCAGTACTTC. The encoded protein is CASSPLAGESYEQYF.

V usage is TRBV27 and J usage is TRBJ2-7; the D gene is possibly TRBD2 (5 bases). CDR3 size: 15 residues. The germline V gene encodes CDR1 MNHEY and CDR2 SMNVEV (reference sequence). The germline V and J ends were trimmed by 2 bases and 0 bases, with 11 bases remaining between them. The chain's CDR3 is CASSLAGLSSYEQYF. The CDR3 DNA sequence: TGTGCCAGCAGTTTAGCGGGCCTTAGCTCCTACGAGCAGTACTTC.

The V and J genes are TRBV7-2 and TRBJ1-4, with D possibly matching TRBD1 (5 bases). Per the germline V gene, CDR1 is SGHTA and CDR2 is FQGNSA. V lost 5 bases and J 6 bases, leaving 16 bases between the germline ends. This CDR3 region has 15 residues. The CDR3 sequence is CASSHGPGADEKLFF. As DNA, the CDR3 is TGTGCCAGCAGCCATGGGCCCGGGGCGGATGAAAAACTGTTTTTT. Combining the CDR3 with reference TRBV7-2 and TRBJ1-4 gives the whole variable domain GAGVSQSPSNKVTEKGKDVELRCDPISGHTALYWYRQSLGQGLEFLIYFQGNSAPDKSGLPSDRFSAERTGGSVSTLTIQRTQQEDSAVYLCASSHGPGADEKLFFGSGTQLSVL.

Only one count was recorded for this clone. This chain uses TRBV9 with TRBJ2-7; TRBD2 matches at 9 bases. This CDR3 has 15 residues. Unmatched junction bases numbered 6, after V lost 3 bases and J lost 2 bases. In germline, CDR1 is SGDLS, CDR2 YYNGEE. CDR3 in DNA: TGTGCCAGCAGCGGGGGGGCTAGCGGGACCTACGAGCAGTACTTC. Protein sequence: CASSGGASGTYEQYF.